A single TCR beta chain is shown here with its context. What it binds is unknown. The data belong to a study of T cell clones after liver transplantation. Study-level results: Migration into the graft, not deletion, may explain lost graft donor-reactive T cells.

CDR1 is MNHNS and CDR2 is SASEGT in the germline V gene. This CDR3 comprises 15 residues. V lost 8 bases to trimming and J lost 5 bases; unmatched junction nucleotides: 11. Only in-frame clones appear in the TCRdb table, and some are missing; sequencing was by immunoSEQ multiplex PCR. The sample holds tens of thousands of clones, around 70% seen once. The TCR originated in a human patient who received a liver transplant. Some T cells may be the graft donor's. The V and J genes are TRBV6-1 and TRBJ2-3; 9 bases agree with TRBD2. This material consisted of CD4+ T cells from blood, taken at the 22-month timepoint. This CDR3 reads CASGGRGGFKDTQYF. The CDR3 DNA reads as TGTGCCAGCGGCGGGAGGGGGGGCTTTAAAGATACGCAGTATTTT.